A single sample is the source of the 22 T cell receptor beta chains below, sequenced in a study of beta chain features in type 1 diabetes. The study reverse transcribed the entire isolated RNA, so it sequenced expressed TCRB transcripts. Data came from immunoSEQ multiplex PCR; TCRdb stores just in-frame clones and leaves some out. The sample carries about 900,000 clones, 17% recorded once. The sequencing input was naive CD4+ T cells from blood. All receptors derive from a woman younger than 30 in good health.

The chain carries TRBV2 and TRBJ2-2; TRBD2 might be the D (5 bases). Per germline, CDR1 SNHLY and CDR2 FYNNEI. The CDR3 is 14 amino acids. Between the trimmed V and J ends, which lost 6 bases and 3 bases, there was a span of 11 bases. In DNA, the CDR3 is TGTGCCAGCAGCGCTGACTATTACACCGGGGAGCTGTTTTTT. It specifies CASSADYYTGELFF.

This chain joins TRBV21-1 and TRBJ2-1. TRBV21-1 is labeled a pseudogene. This CDR3 comprises 16 residues. CDR3 sequence (DNA): TGTGCCAGCAGCAAAGAGGGAGAGGGGCTTTGGGATGAGCAGTTCTTC. It specifies CASSKEGEGLWDEQFF.

The chain combines TRBV28 with TRBJ2-1; D remains unclear. CDR1 is MDHEN, CDR2 SYDVKM, per germline. This CDR3 is built from 14 residues. The V end was cut by 2 bases, the J end by 3 bases, with 8 bases between. This CDR3 is CASSLRTIYNEQFF. CDR3 DNA sequence: TGTGCCAGCAGTTTAAGAACAATCTACAATGAGCAGTTCTTC. The complete variable domain, with remaining parts taken from reference TRBV28 and TRBJ2-1, reads DVKVTQSSRYLVKRTGEKVFLECVQDMDHENMFWYRQDPGLGLRLIYFSYDVKMKEKGDIPEGYSVSREKKERFSLILESASTNQTSMYLCASSLRTIYNEQFFGPGTRLTVL.

This rearrangement joins TRBV20-1 to TRBJ1-1, with D unclear. CDR3 length: 8 residues. Germline CDR1 reads DFQATT; CDR2 reads SNEGSKA (reference sequence). Trimming removed 6 bases from V and 6 bases from J, with 2 bases in between. The CDR3 reads CSAAEAFF. CDR3 in DNA: TGCAGTGCCGCTGAAGCTTTCTTT.

In this sample, this clone turned up once. Other DNA sequences within the sample encode an identical CDR3. This sequence joins TRBV28 and TRBJ2-7; TRBD2 matches at 10 bases. CDR3 length equals 15 residues. Germline V gives CDR1 MDHEN, CDR2 SYDVKM. The V and J ends lost 5 bases and 5 bases, in that order; junction bases with no gene match: 9. CDR3 residues: CASSLGLAGVNEQYF. CDR3 bases: TGTGCCAGCAGTCTCGGCCTAGCGGGAGTGAACGAGCAGTACTTC.

This clone has just a few counts. V and J are TRBV2 and TRBJ2-1; possible D gene TRBD2, 5 bases. The V gene lost 5 bases and the J gene lost 3 bases, with 8 bases spanning the gap. This CDR3 is 13 amino acids long. The germline V gene has CDR1 SNHLY and CDR2 FYNNEI. In nucleotides, the CDR3 is TGTGCCAGCAGTCCCCGGGGCTACAATGAGCAGTTCTTC. Its translation: CASSPRGYNEQFF. Full variable domain (missing parts from reference TRBV2 and TRBJ2-1): EPEVTQTPSHQVTQMGQEVILRCVPISNHLYFYWYRQILGQKVEFLVSFYNNEISEKSEIFDDQFSVERPDGSNFTLKIRSTKLEDSAMYFCASSPRGYNEQFFGPGTRLTVL.

The chain links TRBV25-1 to TRBJ1-3, with D possibly matching TRBD1 (6 bases). This CDR3 is 13 amino acids long. The germline gives CDR1 MGHDK, CDR2 SYGVNS. Trimming removed 6 bases from V and 4 bases from J, with 10 bases in between. The DNA of the CDR3 is TGTGCCAGCAGACAGGGATCCGGAAACACCATATATTTT. It yields the protein CASRQGSGNTIYF.

This clone was seen only a few times. The chain uses TRBV7-3 and TRBJ1-5, with D hard to call. Germline assignment: CDR1 SGHTA and CDR2 FQGTGA. V lost 5 bases and J lost 5, with 10 bases in between. This CDR3 spans 13 amino acids. The CDR3: CASSKERDQPQHF. CDR3 sequence (DNA): TGTGCCAGCAGCAAAGAGAGGGATCAGCCCCAGCATTTT.

The rearrangement joins TRBV11-2 to TRBJ2-7; 9 nucleotides agree with TRBD2. The CDR3 contains 17 residues. The V gene end was trimmed by 2 bases and the J gene end by 4 bases; junction bases not matched to a gene: 12. CDR1 and CDR2 (germline): SGHAT, FQNNGV. The CDR3 protein is CASSLYRGASGTYEQYF. Written as DNA, the CDR3 is TGTGCCAGCAGCTTATACCGCGGGGCTAGCGGGACTTACGAGCAGTACTTC.

This clone showed up just a few times. The chain links TRBV2 to TRBJ2-3, with TRBD1 matching 9 bases. CDR1 is SNHLY, CDR2 FYNNEI, per germline. The trim removed 5 bases at V and 3 bases at J, leaving 9 bases unmatched. This CDR3 region has 16 residues. Here the CDR3 reads CASSQPGQGMTDTQYF. CDR3 nucleotides: TGTGCCAGCAGTCAACCGGGACAGGGAATGACAGATACGCAGTATTTT.

This chain links TRBV7-3 with TRBJ2-5; D is undetermined. With 4 bases removed from V and 4 bases from J, the gap between germline ends came to 10 bases. There are 13 residues in the CDR3. CDR1 is SGHTA and CDR2 is FQGTGA in the germline V gene. The CDR3 is CASSSSPRETQYF. In nucleotides, the CDR3 is TGTGCCAGCAGCTCTTCCCCCCGAGAGACCCAGTACTTC.

Comment on this clone: The same CDR3 arises from other DNA sequences in this sample as well. J is TRBJ1-1 and V is TRBV28; no definite D call. Per the germline V gene, CDR1 is MDHEN and CDR2 is SYDVKM. The CDR3 consists of 11 residues. V shed 9 bases and J shed 0 bases, with 5 bases lying between them. For the CDR3, the DNA is TGTGCCAGTAGGCTGAACACTGAAGCTTTCTTT. It is translated as CASRLNTEAFF. The whole variable domain, remainder taken from reference TRBV28 and TRBJ1-1, is DVKVTQSSRYLVKRTGEKVFLECVQDMDHENMFWYRQDPGLGLRLIYFSYDVKMKEKGDIPEGYSVSREKKERFSLILESASTNQTSMYLCASRLNTEAFFGQGTRLTVV.

This clone turned up a few times. The CDR3 reads CASSQEGGRRETQYF. The DNA for the CDR3 is TGTGCCAGCAGCCAAGAAGGCGGGAGGCGTGAGACCCAGTACTTC. The V gene is TRBV4-2, the J gene TRBJ2-5; TRBD2 agrees at 8 bases. Germline V gene data show CDR1 as LGHNA and CDR2 as YNFKEQ. The junction had 5 bases not matched to a gene; V was cut back by 0 bases and J by 5 bases. This CDR3 contains 15 residues.

This clone was recorded a few times. The chain uses TRBV7-2 and TRBJ2-7; tentative D call: TRBD2 (7 bases). Per germline, CDR1 SGHTA and CDR2 FQGNSA. This CDR3 contains 16 residues. Trimming took off 6 bases at V and 1 base at J, with 19 bases between the two ends. The chain's CDR3 is CASRRFEGRGSYEQYF. In DNA form, the CDR3 reads TGTGCCAGCAGGCGGTTTGAGGGGAGGGGGTCCTACGAGCAGTACTTC.

The chain employs TRBV2 and TRBJ2-1; possible D gene TRBD1, 6 bases. The CDR3 is 13 amino acids. Germline assignment: CDR1 SNHLY and CDR2 FYNNEI. Trimming cost V 5 bases and J 5 bases, with 10 bases left between them. CDR3 loop: CASSSDRNNEQFF. In nucleotides, the CDR3 is TGTGCCAGCAGTTCGGACAGAAACAATGAGCAGTTCTTC.

The chain carries TRBV6-4 and TRBJ1-1, with D uncertain. V lost 5 bases and J lost 1, with 8 bases in between. The CDR3 extends over 13 amino acids. CDR1 MRHNA and CDR2 SNTAGT come from the germline V gene. Here the CDR3 reads CASSLTGNTEAFF. CDR3 sequence (DNA): TGTGCCAGCAGTCTTACGGGGAACACTGAAGCTTTCTTT.

The chain recombines TRBV4-2 with TRBJ1-5; 8 bases match TRBD1. There are 17 residues in the CDR3. Germline V gene sequence: CDR1 LGHNA, CDR2 YNFKEQ. V lost 0 bases, J lost 5 bases, and 9 bases stayed unmatched. CDR3 in amino acids: CASSQEPFDRGYQPQHF. The CDR3 nucleotides are TGTGCCAGCAGCCAAGAGCCCTTCGACAGGGGATATCAGCCCCAGCATTTT.

This clone came up a few times. This chain joins TRBV11-2 and TRBJ2-7, with TRBD1 matching 12 bases. Trimming at V came to 5 bases and at J to 0 bases, leaving 2 bases not matched to a gene. Germline V CDR1 and CDR2: SGHAT, FQNNGV. This CDR3 is built from 15 residues. CDR3 coding DNA: TGTGCCAGCAGCCCGGGACAGGGGGCCTCCTACGAGCAGTACTTC. It encodes CASSPGQGASYEQYF.

The chain uses TRBV25-1 and TRBJ1-4, with 7 bases matching TRBD1. CDR1 and CDR2 (germline): MGHDK, SYGVNS. This CDR3 is 15 amino acids long. V was pared by 2 bases and J by 7 bases, with 7 bases of the junction left unmatched. CDR3 loop: CASSEQTGLGEKLFF. CDR3 in DNA: TGTGCCAGCAGTGAACAGACAGGGTTGGGTGAAAAACTGTTTTTT.

V usage is TRBV7-2 and J usage is TRBJ1-6; D remains unclear. Deletions cut 1 base from V and 9 bases from J, with 13 bases between. Germline V gives CDR1 SGHTA, CDR2 FQGNSA. CDR3 size: 15 residues. This CDR3 reads CASSLVVGRGSPLHF. The CDR3 DNA is TGTGCCAGCAGCTTAGTAGTGGGCCGGGGTTCACCCCTCCACTTT.

The chain couples TRBV7-2 to TRBJ1-2; 8 bases match TRBD1. Germline V CDR1 and CDR2: SGHTA, FQGNSA. The CDR3 totals 16 residues. The V and J ends lost 4 bases and 3 bases, in that order; junction bases with no gene match: 10. The CDR3 spells CASSSGQGRWDYGYTF. The CDR3, as DNA: TGTGCCAGCAGCTCCGGACAGGGACGATGGGACTATGGCTACACCTTC. The entire variable domain, with the rest obtained from reference TRBV7-2 and TRBJ1-2, is as follows: GAGVSQSPSNKVTEKGKDVELRCDPISGHTALYWYRQSLGQGLEFLIYFQGNSAPDKSGLPSDRFSAERTGGSVSTLTIQRTQQEDSAVYLCASSSGQGRWDYGYTFGSGTRLTVV.

This clone was seen just once. The gene calls are TRBV18 and TRBJ2-2; 7 bases line up with TRBD1. V gave up 3 bases and J gave up 4 bases; unmatched junction bases: 14. Germline V gene sequence: CDR1 KGHSH, CDR2 LQKENI. This CDR3 has 18 amino acids. The DNA for the CDR3 is TGTGCCAGCTCACCGATCCGGGACAGCCCACCGGGCACCGGGGAGCTGTTTTTT. This encodes CASSPIRDSPPGTGELFF.